The clone carrying this T cell receptor beta chain was detected only once. This record belongs to a study of shared clonotypes between healthy human individuals. Germline V lookup: CDR1 MNHNS, CDR2 SASEGT. V was clipped by 1 base and J by 5 bases, with 15 bases between them. The length of the CDR3 is 15 residues. In the naive CD8 group, cells lacked CD45RO and were positively selected for CCR7, so terminally differentiated effector memory CD45RA+ cells were left out. The assay was immunoSEQ multiplex PCR, and TCRdb's table has in-frame clones only and misses some. This sample carries millions of clones, just under 95% of them seen once, and the ten largest clones take 1.1%.

The TCR comes from a man between 18 and 35 years old in good health. Sequencing input: naive CD8+ T cells sorted from blood. This sequence joins TRBV6-1 and TRBJ2-7, with a weak D call TRBD2 (6 bases). DNA of the CDR3: TGTGCCAGCAGTGAAGTAACGGGAGCCGCCCACGAGCAGTACTTC. Amino acid sequence: CASSEVTGAAHEQYF.